Presented here are 5 T cell receptor beta chains from one specimen sequenced in a study of T cell changes during pregnancy in multiple sclerosis. TCRdb's table, derived via immunoSEQ multiplex PCR, lists solely in-frame clones and lacks some. The table lists approximately 60,000 clones, over 80% of them singletons, with less than 3% in the top ten. Material: peripheral blood, obtained in the second trimester of pregnancy. These receptors originate from a female donor in good health, enrolled as a control in a pregnancy study.

J is TRBJ2-7 and V is TRBV6-5, with D possibly being TRBD1 (5 bases). The CDR3 extends over 15 amino acids. Germline V gene sequence: CDR1 MNHEY, CDR2 SVGAGI. Trimming removed 0 bases at V and 6 bases at J, with 15 bases between. CDR3 coding DNA: TGTGCCAGCAGTTACTCTGGCCAGGGTGGTCTCGAGCAGTACTTC. This translates into CASSYSGQGGLEQYF.

The chain combines TRBV25-1 with TRBJ1-3, with D unclear. Trimming took off 0 bases at V and 4 bases at J, with 4 bases between the two ends. The CDR3 loop spans 13 amino acids. Germline V CDR1 and CDR2: MGHDK, SYGVNS. CDR3 amino acids: CASSEYEGNTIYF. CDR3 DNA: TGTGCCAGCAGTGAATACGAGGGAAACACCATATATTTT.

This clone has only one observation. The chain uses TRBV7-8 and TRBJ2-7, with D possibly being TRBD2 (5 bases). Germline V gene lookup returns CDR1 SGHVS and CDR2 FQNEAQ. Trimming removed 5 bases at V and 3 bases at J, with 14 bases between. This CDR3 contains 14 residues. CDR3 coding DNA: TGTGCCAGCAGCGAGCGAGACGGAGGCTACGAGCAGTACTTC. It codes for CASSERDGGYEQYF.

The rearrangement joins TRBV11-3 to TRBJ1-1, with D possibly TRBD1 on 5 matching bases. There are 13 residues in the CDR3. Germline CDR1 is SGHNT and CDR2 is YENEEA. Trimming took off 5 bases at V and 4 bases at J, with 11 bases between the two ends. The CDR3 region is CASSATVGTEAFF. The CDR3 DNA reads as TGTGCCAGCAGCGCGACAGTGGGCACTGAAGCTTTCTTT.

J is TRBJ1-2 and V is TRBV28; no clear D gene. In germline, CDR1 is MDHEN, CDR2 SYDVKM. The CDR3 loop spans 13 amino acids. V was shortened by 3 bases and J by 4 bases, with 9 bases between the two germline ends. CDR3 residues: CASSFQEGYGYTF. Written as DNA, the CDR3 is TGTGCCAGCAGTTTCCAGGAAGGCTATGGCTACACCTTC.